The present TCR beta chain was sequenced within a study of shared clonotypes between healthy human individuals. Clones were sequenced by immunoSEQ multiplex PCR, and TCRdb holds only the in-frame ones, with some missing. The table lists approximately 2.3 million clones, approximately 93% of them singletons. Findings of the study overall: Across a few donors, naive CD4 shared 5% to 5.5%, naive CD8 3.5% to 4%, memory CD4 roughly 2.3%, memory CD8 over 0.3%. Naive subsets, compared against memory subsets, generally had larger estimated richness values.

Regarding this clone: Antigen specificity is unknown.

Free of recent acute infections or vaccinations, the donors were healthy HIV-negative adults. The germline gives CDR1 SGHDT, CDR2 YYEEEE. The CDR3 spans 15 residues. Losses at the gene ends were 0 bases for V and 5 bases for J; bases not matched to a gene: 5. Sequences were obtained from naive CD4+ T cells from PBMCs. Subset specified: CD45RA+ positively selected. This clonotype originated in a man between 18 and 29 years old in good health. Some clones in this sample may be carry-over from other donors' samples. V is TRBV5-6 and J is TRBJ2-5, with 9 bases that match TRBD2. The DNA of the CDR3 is TGTGCCAGCAGCTTGGGCGGGGGGGAGTTGGAGACCCAGTACTTC. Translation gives CASSLGGGELETQYF.